Detailed here is one TCR beta chain. This clonotype is medium-sized (0.01 to 0.1%) in its sample. Its antigen is not yet known. Base qualities were left out, and no much larger clone turns up one base away. Data came from an Illumina MiSeq. Multiplex PCR with BIOMED2 TRB-A/B primer pools was used to amplify TRB rearrangements. Illumina-compatible adapters and 7-nucleotide sample barcodes were added to the amplicons in two consecutive PCRs. Phusion HS II polymerase was used for all library PCRs. The amplicons were purified from gel with the NucleoSpin Gel and PCR Clean-up kit, measured on Qubit, and combined at roughly 4 nM. Before Illumina next-generation sequencing, the quality of the amplicon pool was assessed on an Agilent 2100 Bioanalyzer. On the authors' methods: Annotation of TRB rearrangements was done in MiXCR 3.0.8 with the default MiXCR reference library. Non-productive reads and sequences with fewer than 2 reads were removed, and every unique CDR3 nucleotide sequence was treated as one clone. Clonality, diversity, richness and V-J gene usage were calculated in R 3.5.1. GLIPH2 was used to cluster TCRs based on CDR3 similarity, and OLGA was used to calculate the generation probabilities. GLIPH2 clusters were kept only when the clusters contained at least four unique TCR clonotypes present in at least three individuals. The public reads were reprocessed in TCRdb via fastp at Q25 and MiXCR, keeping in-frame beta chains. Rows merge per CDR3 protein into single entries with the most common DNA and genes. Here the V and J calls rest on TCRdb's processing, not on the authors' analysis. This sample holds about 8,000 distinct CDR3 sequences; about 28% were observed only once. Of the sample, about 6.1% is held by the ten largest clones.

Taken from cysteine to phenylalanine, the CDR3 has 13 residues. The kept DNA is CDR3 alone, 39 bases in frame from the first base. Deletion took 1 base off V and 5 bases off J, with a span of 8 bases between the germline ends. CDR1 and CDR2 (LNHDA, SQIVND) derive from the germline V gene (reference sequence). The data derive from a study of T and B cells in COVID-19 patients (dated by TCRdb to 2018 to 2020). Background on the whole study: Using TRB and IGH repertoire sequencing of peripheral blood, the study characterized adaptive immunity in COVID-19 patients who had active infection or had recovered. A recovered cohort included more than 15 patients who provided roughly 22 samples, and most of these patients had mild to moderate COVID-19 treated on an outpatient basis. Two patients were included in both the recovered and active cohorts because samples were available from active disease and after recovery. For the repertoire analyses, the comparison was an age-matched reference group of about 36 healthy donors who were negative for COVID-19 antibodies. Median age was about 34 years in the recovered cohort versus approximately 62 years in the active-infection cohort. Critical illness requiring mechanical ventilation or ECMO was present in about 65% of the 20 patients in the active-infection cohort. The TCR and BCR sequence repository comprised around 35 patients and about 70 time points, with over 8 million TCR sequences analysed. In the active-infection cohort, about 90% of the roughly 20 patients had comorbidities linked to unfavorable COVID-19 outcome. As many as 9 follow-up blood samples were taken per patient, and some of the samples covered different disease stages within the same individual. Beyond this particular receptor, the publication reports: Blood samples obtained from mildly ill patients during symptoms, as well as early samples obtained from severe cases, were available only in scarce numbers. The reported TCR clusters were stated to require prospective validation before clinical use. TRBV/TRBJ gene usage was reported as strongly skewed in patients with COVID-19. The cohort was considered too small for HLA contributions to COVID-19 susceptibility or severity to be assessed. A total of approximately 2,000 exclusive TCR clusters, including 30 to 40 low-pGen clusters, were found in the recovered cohort. TRB repertoires were highly clonal in active COVID-19, whereas diversity and richness at recovery rose above healthy donor levels. Specific T cell subsets (CD4+/Treg/CD8+) and sorted SARS-CoV-2-responsive or tetramer+ T cells had not yet been sequenced, and these experiments were ongoing.

TRB repertoires were amplified from about 260-540 ng of genomic DNA extracted from blood. Sequencing used blood. The TCR was taken from a human donor who had recovered from COVID-19. The chain was built from TRBV19 and TRBJ1-1, with the D segment identity uncertain. The CDR3 region reads CASSIVAGTEAFF. The sequenced DNA: TGTGCCAGTAGTATAGTGGCGGGTACTGAAGCTTTCTTT.